Presented here are 23 T cell receptor beta chains from one specimen sequenced in a study of blood T cell repertoires in COVID-19. The data were produced by immunoSEQ multiplex PCR, yet TCRdb's version contains in-frame clones alone and is incomplete. The sample consists of 13,000 to 15,000 clones, about four fifths of them appearing once. The sequencing sample was made of peripheral blood. The receptors stem from a woman aged 60-75 years with acute or convalescent COVID-19.

The chain recombines TRBV6-6 with TRBJ2-7, with 7 bases lining up with TRBD2. The CDR3 loop spans 15 amino acids. The V gene end was trimmed by 11 bases and the J gene end by 0 bases; junction bases not matched to a gene: 13. CDR1 is MNHNY, CDR2 SVGAGI, per germline (reference sequence). DNA for the CDR3: TGTGCCGCAACTAGCGTCCCGGCTAACTCCTACGAGCAGTACTTC. Its translation is CAATSVPANSYEQYF.

This sequence joins TRBV5-1 and TRBJ2-1, with TRBD1 identical over 9 bases. Germline V CDR1 and CDR2: SGHRS, YFSETQ. V gave up 7 bases and J gave up 8 bases; unmatched junction bases: 10. The CDR3 length is 14 residues. The CDR3 nucleotides are TGCGCCAGCGGCCGGACAGGGGATGCGTATGAGCAGTTCTTC. Translation gives CASGRTGDAYEQFF.

The V gene is TRBV6-5, the J gene TRBJ2-7, with D uncertain. CDR3 length equals 12 residues. Trimming removed 2 bases at V and 6 bases at J, with 8 bases between. Per germline, CDR1 MNHEY and CDR2 SVGAGI. The CDR3 sequence is CASSYVGGEQYF. In DNA form, the CDR3 reads TGTGCCAGCAGTTACGTAGGCGGCGAGCAGTACTTC.

This clone was seen more than once but under ten times. The rearrangement links TRBV18 to TRBJ1-3, with D tentatively TRBD1 (6 bases). Looked up from germline, CDR1 is KGHSH and CDR2 is LQKENI. This CDR3 is 15 amino acids long. V shed 2 bases and J shed 3 bases, with 11 bases lying between them. CDR3 nucleotides: TGTGCCAGCTCACCAGGACAGTCCGATGGAAACACCATATATTTT. Its protein product is CASSPGQSDGNTIYF. Drawing the rest from reference TRBV18 and TRBJ1-3, the complete variable domain is NAGVMQNPRHLVRRRGQEARLRCSPMKGHSHVYWYRQLPEEGLKFMVYLQKENIIDESGMPKERFSAEFPKEGPSILRIQQVVRGDSAAYFCASSPGQSDGNTIYFGEGSWLTVV.

The chain uses TRBV7-9 and TRBJ1-1, with D possibly being TRBD1 (5 bases). The V gene lost 2 bases and the J gene lost 5 bases, with 12 bases spanning the gap. This CDR3 is built from 14 residues. CDR1 SEHNR and CDR2 FQNEAQ come from the germline V gene (reference sequence). The CDR3: CASSLTGVDTEAFF. In nucleotides, the CDR3 is TGTGCCAGCAGCTTAACGGGGGTAGATACTGAAGCTTTCTTT.

The rearrangement joins TRBV5-1 to TRBJ2-7; no reliable D call. Trimming stripped 2 bases from V and 2 bases from J, with 8 bases between. This CDR3 comprises 13 residues. In germline, CDR1 is SGHRS, CDR2 YFSETQ. The CDR3 sequence: CASSFDNTYEQYF. The CDR3 coding sequence is TGCGCCAGCAGCTTTGACAATACCTACGAGCAGTACTTC.

The chain joins TRBV19 to TRBJ2-7; 10 bases align to TRBD2. Germline V gives CDR1 LNHDA, CDR2 SQIVND (reference sequence). This CDR3 has 15 amino acids. Trimming removed 5 bases from V and 4 bases from J; junction bases left unmatched: 8. The CDR3 DNA follows: TGTGCCAGTAGTTTTCATAGCGGGAGGCAATACGAGCAGTACTTC. This sequence encodes CASSFHSGRQYEQYF.

The rearrangement joins TRBV14 to TRBJ2-1; 9 nucleotides agree with TRBD2. J lost 10 bases, V lost 0 bases, and 7 bases had no gene match. In germline, CDR1 is SGHDN, CDR2 FVKESK. CDR3 size: 15 residues. The CDR3 nucleotides read TGTGCCAGCAGCCAAGAAAGGCGGGAGGGCCCCGAGCAGTTCTTC. It yields the protein CASSQERREGPEQFF.

The chain combines TRBV21-1 with TRBJ1-3. TRBV21-1 is a pseudogene locus. The CDR3 length is 18 residues. CDR3 in amino acids: CASSRDERPDPAGFTIYF. The CDR3 DNA reads as TGTGCCAGCAGCAGGGATGAACGCCCGGACCCTGCGGGTTTCACCATATATTTT.

In DNA form, the CDR3 reads TGTGCCAGCAGTTTCATGAACACTGAAGCTTTCTTT. This encodes CASSFMNTEAFF. V gene TRBV12-3 or TRBV12-4 combines with J gene TRBJ1-1; D is undetermined. This CDR3 has 12 residues. V dropped 3 bases and J dropped 0 bases, with 2 bases sitting between them.

V and J are TRBV7-8 and TRBJ2-7; TRBD2 might be the D (5 bases). The V end lost 4 bases, the J end lost 0 bases, and 13 bases lay between the germline ends. CDR1 SGHVS and CDR2 FQNEAQ come from the germline V gene. This CDR3 has 15 residues. The chain's CDR3 is CASSWRTASSYEQYF. DNA for the CDR3: TGTGCCAGCAGCTGGAGGACGGCAAGCTCCTACGAGCAGTACTTC.

The genes are TRBV6-6 and TRBJ1-5; no definite D call. This CDR3 has 15 amino acids. Germline V gives CDR1 MNHNY, CDR2 SVGAGI (reference sequence). Deletions cut 2 bases from V and 0 bases from J, with 8 bases between. CDR3 in DNA: TGTGCCAGCAGTTACGGGCTGAATAGCAATCAGCCCCAGCATTTT. Amino acids: CASSYGLNSNQPQHF.

This rearrangement joins TRBV6-5 to TRBJ2-3, with 7 bases fitting TRBD1. The germline V gene has CDR1 MNHEY and CDR2 SVGAGI. Unmatched junction bases numbered 2, after V lost 2 bases and J lost 0 bases. The CDR3 sequence is 15 residues long. CDR3 sequence (DNA): TGTGCCAGCAGTTACACAGGGGTTAGCACAGATACGCAGTATTTT. Protein product: CASSYTGVSTDTQYF.

CDR3 amino acids: CASSDRATEAFF. The CDR3 DNA reads as TGTGCCAGCTCGGACAGGGCTACTGAAGCTTTCTTT. This chain links TRBV18 with TRBJ1-1, with 8 bases matching TRBD1. V shed 6 bases, J shed 5 bases, and the junction held 2 bases outside the gene matches. This CDR3 region has 12 residues. Germline V gene sequence: CDR1 KGHSH, CDR2 LQKENI.

The CDR3 sequence: CASRTGGRYQPQHF. CDR3 nucleotide sequence: TGTGCCAGCAGGACAGGGGGCCGCTATCAGCCCCAGCATTTT. The V gene is TRBV28, the J gene TRBJ1-5; 10 bases match TRBD1. This CDR3 contains 14 residues. Germline V CDR1 and CDR2: MDHEN, SYDVKM. After removal of 6 bases from V and 5 bases from J, the junction contained 4 bases not matched to a gene.

This clone occurred a few times. The genes are TRBV18 and TRBJ2-7; 13 bases align to TRBD2. The CDR3 is 18 amino acids. Germline V gene lookup returns CDR1 KGHSH and CDR2 LQKENI. With 3 bases clipped from V and 7 bases from J, the junction kept 15 bases outside the gene matches. The CDR3 coding sequence is TGTGCCAGCTCACCGGTACTAGCGGGAGGGACCCTCCTCCCAGAGCAGTACTTC. Residues: CASSPVLAGGTLLPEQYF. Full variable domain (rest looked up from reference TRBV18 and TRBJ2-7): NAGVMQNPRHLVRRRGQEARLRCSPMKGHSHVYWYRQLPEEGLKFMVYLQKENIIDESGMPKERFSAEFPKEGPSILRIQQVVRGDSAAYFCASSPVLAGGTLLPEQYFGPGTRLTVT.

The rearrangement joins TRBV6-5 to TRBJ1-2; TRBD1 matches at 8 bases. Germline CDR1 reads MNHEY; CDR2 reads SVGAGI. This CDR3 has 13 residues. J lost 8 bases, V lost 6 bases, and 8 bases had no gene match. CDR3 sequence: CASSNTGGRGYTF. CDR3 nucleotide sequence: TGTGCCAGCAGCAACACAGGGGGACGCGGCTACACCTTC.

The V and J genes are TRBV5-5 and TRBJ1-2; 7 bases are a match to TRBD1. The CDR3 spans 14 residues. V shed 5 bases, J shed 2 bases, and the junction held 6 bases outside the gene matches. The germline V gene encodes CDR1 SGHKS and CDR2 YYEKEE (reference sequence). The CDR3 loop is CASSGQEGNYGYTF. CDR3 bases: TGTGCCAGCAGTGGACAGGAGGGGAACTATGGCTACACCTTC.

CDR3 residues: CASRSRTSGTDTQYF. Here the CDR3 DNA reads TGTGCCAGCCGAAGCCGGACTAGCGGCACAGATACGCAGTATTTT. The chain couples TRBV7-8 to TRBJ2-3; 9 nucleotides line up with TRBD2. In germline, CDR1 is SGHVS, CDR2 FQNEAQ. The CDR3 length is 15 residues. The trim removed 8 bases at V and 1 base at J, leaving 7 bases unmatched.

This chain connects TRBV7-2 to TRBJ2-3; 11 bases line up with TRBD2. Germline V gives CDR1 SGHTA, CDR2 FQGNSA. Trimming removed 3 bases from V and 4 bases from J; junction bases left unmatched: 0. The CDR3 spans 14 residues. The CDR3 sequence: CASSLGLAADTQYF. The CDR3 bases are TGTGCCAGCAGCTTGGGACTAGCGGCAGATACGCAGTATTTT.

This chain joins TRBV10-3 and TRBJ1-2, with 8 bases lining up with TRBD1. V lost 7 bases to trimming and J lost 1 base; unmatched junction nucleotides: 11. The CDR3 is 16 residues long. CDR1 is ENHRY, CDR2 SYGVKD, per germline. CDR3 amino acids: CAIIRGTGEFNYGYTF. CDR3 DNA: TGTGCCATCATCCGTGGGACAGGTGAATTTAACTATGGCTACACCTTC.

The chain employs TRBV6-1 and TRBJ2-7; 9 bases agree with TRBD1. Germline CDR1 MNHNS, CDR2 SASEGT. The V gene end was trimmed by 2 bases and the J gene end by 4 bases; junction bases not matched to a gene: 3. This CDR3 comprises 14 residues. The CDR3 spells CASSETGGLYEQYF. As DNA, the CDR3 is TGTGCCAGCAGTGAAACAGGGGGCCTATACGAGCAGTACTTC.

The rearrangement joins TRBV7-9 to TRBJ2-2, with D unresolved. The CDR3 runs to 14 residues. Looked up from germline, CDR1 is SEHNR and CDR2 is FQNEAQ (reference sequence). Trimming took 1 base from V and 5 from J, leaving 8 bases between them. The CDR3 protein is CASSLVSTTGELFF. The CDR3 DNA reads TGTGCCAGCAGCTTAGTGTCCACAACCGGGGAGCTGTTTTTT.